This T cell receptor beta chain was sequenced for a study of T cells after yellow fever vaccination. Study in general: For low cell numbers, libraries were made with SMART-Seq v4 Ultra Low Input.

With 3 bases removed from V and 3 bases from J, the gap between germline ends came to 18 bases. CDR3 length: 16 residues. Per the germline V gene, CDR1 is MNHEY and CDR2 is SVGAGI. Making TCR cDNA involved 5'RACE template switching, which added UMIs and a universal primer site. TCRdb reanalysed the 5' RACE reads using MiXCR and keeps one entry per CDR3 protein. The sample holds hundreds of thousands of distinct CDR3 sequences, roughly 8.7% seen once. This TCR derives from a young man who received the YFV17D yellow fever vaccine. This rearrangement joins TRBV6-5 to TRBJ2-7; possibly TRBD1 for D (6 bases). The sequenced sample was PBMCs, obtained on the day of the first yellow fever vaccination. The CDR3 protein is CASSYTLQGHCYEQYV. The CDR3 DNA reads TGTGCCAGCAGTTATACCCTTCAGGGGCACTGCTACGAGCAGTACGTC.